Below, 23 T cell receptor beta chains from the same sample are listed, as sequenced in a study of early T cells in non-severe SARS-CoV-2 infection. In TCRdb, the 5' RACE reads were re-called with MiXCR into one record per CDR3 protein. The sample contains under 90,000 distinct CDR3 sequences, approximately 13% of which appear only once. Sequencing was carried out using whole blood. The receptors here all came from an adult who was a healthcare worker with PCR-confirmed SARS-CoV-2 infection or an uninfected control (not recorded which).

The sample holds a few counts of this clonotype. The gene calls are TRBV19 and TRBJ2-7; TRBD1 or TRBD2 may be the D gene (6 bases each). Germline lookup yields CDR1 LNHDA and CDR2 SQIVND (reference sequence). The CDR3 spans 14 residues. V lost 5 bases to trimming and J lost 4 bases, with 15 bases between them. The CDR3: CASSWGARGYEQYF. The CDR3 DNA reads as TGTGCCAGTAGTTGGGGGGCCCGTGGGTACGAGCAGTACTTC.

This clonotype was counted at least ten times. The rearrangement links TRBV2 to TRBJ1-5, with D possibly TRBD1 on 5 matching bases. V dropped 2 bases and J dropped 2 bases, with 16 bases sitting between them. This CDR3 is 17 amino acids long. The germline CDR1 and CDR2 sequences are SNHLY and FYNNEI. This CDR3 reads CASSEQGGKLRNQPQHF. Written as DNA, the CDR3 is TGTGCCAGCAGTGAACAGGGCGGTAAGTTACGCAATCAGCCCCAGCATTTT.

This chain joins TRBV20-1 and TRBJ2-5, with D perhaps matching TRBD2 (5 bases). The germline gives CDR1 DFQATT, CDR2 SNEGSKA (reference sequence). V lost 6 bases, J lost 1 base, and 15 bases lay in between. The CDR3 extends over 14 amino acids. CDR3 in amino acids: CSAPLRVFQETQYF. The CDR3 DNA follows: TGCAGTGCCCCGTTGCGGGTTTTCCAAGAGACCCAGTACTTC.

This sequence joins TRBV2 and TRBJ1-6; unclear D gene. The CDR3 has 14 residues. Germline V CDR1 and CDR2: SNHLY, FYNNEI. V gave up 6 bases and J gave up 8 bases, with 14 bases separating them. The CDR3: CASRRTSGYSPLHF. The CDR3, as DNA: TGTGCCAGCAGGCGAACCTCAGGATATTCACCCCTCCACTTT. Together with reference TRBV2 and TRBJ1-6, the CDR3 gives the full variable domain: EPEVTQTPSHQVTQMGQEVILRCVPISNHLYFYWYRQILGQKVEFLVSFYNNEISEKSEIFDDQFSVERPDGSNFTLKIRSTKLEDSAMYFCASRRTSGYSPLHFGNGTRLTVT.

CDR3 protein: CSVGQGENYGYTF. The DNA of the CDR3 is TGCAGCGTAGGACAGGGCGAGAACTATGGCTACACCTTC. This chain joins TRBV29-1 and TRBJ1-2; 8 bases align to TRBD1. Germline V gene sequence: CDR1 SQVTM, CDR2 ANQGSEA. The CDR3 has 13 residues. V was pared by 6 bases and J by 2 bases, with 5 bases of the junction left unmatched.

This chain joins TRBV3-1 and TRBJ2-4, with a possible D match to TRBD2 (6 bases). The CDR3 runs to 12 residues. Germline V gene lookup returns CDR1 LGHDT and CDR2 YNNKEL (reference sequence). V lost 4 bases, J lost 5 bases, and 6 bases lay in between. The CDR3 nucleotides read TGTGCCAGCAGCCCGGGAGAAAACATTCAGTACTTC. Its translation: CASSPGENIQYF.

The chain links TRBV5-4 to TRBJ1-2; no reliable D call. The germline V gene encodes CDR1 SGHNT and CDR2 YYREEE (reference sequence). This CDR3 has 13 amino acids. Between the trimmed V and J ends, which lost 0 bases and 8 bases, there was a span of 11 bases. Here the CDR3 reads CASSLGGGIGYTF. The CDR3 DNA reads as TGTGCCAGCAGCTTGGGTGGAGGGATCGGCTACACCTTC. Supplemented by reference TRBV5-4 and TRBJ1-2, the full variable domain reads ETGVTQSPTHLIKTRGQQVTLRCSSQSGHNTVSWYQQALGQGPQFIFQYYREEENGRGNFPPRFSGLQFPNYSSELNVNALELDDSALYLCASSLGGGIGYTFGSGTRLTVV.

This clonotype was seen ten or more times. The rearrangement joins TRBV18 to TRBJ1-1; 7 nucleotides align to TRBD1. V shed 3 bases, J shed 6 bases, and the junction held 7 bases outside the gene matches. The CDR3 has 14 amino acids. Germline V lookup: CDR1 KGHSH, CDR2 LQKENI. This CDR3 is CASSPRGLEAEAFF. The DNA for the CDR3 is TGTGCCAGCTCACCCAGGGGGTTGGAGGCTGAAGCTTTCTTT.

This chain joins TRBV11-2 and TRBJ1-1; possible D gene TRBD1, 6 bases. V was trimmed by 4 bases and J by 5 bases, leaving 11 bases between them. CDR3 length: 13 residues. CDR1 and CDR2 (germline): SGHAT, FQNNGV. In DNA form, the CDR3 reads TGTGCCAGCAGCTACAGGGAACATACTGAAGCTTTCTTT. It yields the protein CASSYREHTEAFF.

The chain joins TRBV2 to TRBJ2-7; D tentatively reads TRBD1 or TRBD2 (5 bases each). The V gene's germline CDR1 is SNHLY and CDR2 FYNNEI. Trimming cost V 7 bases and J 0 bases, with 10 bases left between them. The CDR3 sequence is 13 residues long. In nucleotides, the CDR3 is TGTGCCAGCATCGGGGCGACCTCCTACGAGCAGTACTTC. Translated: CASIGATSYEQYF.

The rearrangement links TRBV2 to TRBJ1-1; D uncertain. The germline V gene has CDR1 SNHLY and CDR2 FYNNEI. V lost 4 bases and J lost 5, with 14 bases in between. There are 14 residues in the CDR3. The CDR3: CASSVEGWSTEAFF. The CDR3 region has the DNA TGTGCCAGCAGTGTGGAGGGTTGGAGTACTGAAGCTTTCTTT.

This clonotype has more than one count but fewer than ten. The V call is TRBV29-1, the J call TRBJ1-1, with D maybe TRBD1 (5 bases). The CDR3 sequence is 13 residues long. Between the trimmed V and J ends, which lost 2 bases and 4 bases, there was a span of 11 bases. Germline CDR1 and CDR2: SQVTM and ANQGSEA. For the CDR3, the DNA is TGCAGCGTTGAATACGGGGGTGGCACTGAAGCTTTCTTT. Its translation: CSVEYGGGTEAFF.

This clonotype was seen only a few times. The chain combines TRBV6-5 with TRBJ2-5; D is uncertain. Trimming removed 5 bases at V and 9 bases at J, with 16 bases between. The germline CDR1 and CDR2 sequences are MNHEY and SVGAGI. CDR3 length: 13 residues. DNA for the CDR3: TGTGCCAGCAGTCCTCAGCCAAAGTCCCCCCAGTACTTC. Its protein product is CASSPQPKSPQYF.

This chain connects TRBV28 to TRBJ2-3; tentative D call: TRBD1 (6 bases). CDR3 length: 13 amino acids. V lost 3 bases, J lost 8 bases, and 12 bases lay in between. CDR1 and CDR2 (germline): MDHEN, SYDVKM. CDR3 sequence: CASSLPAGVTQYF. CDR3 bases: TGTGCCAGCAGTTTGCCCGCAGGGGTTACGCAGTATTTT.

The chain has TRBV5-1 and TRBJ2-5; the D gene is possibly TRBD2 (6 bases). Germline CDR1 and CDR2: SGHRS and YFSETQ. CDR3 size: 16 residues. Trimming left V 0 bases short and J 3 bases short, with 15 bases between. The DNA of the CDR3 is TGCGCCAGCAGCTTGGAACGTACGGGACTCAAAGAGACCCAGTACTTC. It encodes CASSLERTGLKETQYF.

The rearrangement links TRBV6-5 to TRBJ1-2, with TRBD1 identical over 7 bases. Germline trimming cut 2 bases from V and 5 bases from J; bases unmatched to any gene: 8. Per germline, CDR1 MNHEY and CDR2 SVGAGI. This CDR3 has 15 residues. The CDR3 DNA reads TGTGCCAGCAGTTACGAGGCAGGGGGGAAGTATGGCTACACCTTC. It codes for CASSYEAGGKYGYTF.

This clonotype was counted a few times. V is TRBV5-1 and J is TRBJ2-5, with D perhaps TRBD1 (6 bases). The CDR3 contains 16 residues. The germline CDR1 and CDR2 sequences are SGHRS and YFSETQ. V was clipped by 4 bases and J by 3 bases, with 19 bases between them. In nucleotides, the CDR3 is TGCGCCAGCAGCCGAAGGCCGGGACAAGGGGAAGAGACCCAGTACTTC. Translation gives CASSRRPGQGEETQYF.

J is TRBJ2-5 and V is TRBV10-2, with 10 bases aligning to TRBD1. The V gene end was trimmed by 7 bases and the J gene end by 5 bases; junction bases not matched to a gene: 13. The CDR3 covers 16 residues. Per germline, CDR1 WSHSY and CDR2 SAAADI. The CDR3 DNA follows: TGCGCCAGCATCCCTGGACAGGGGGGCGTTTCGGAGACCCAGTACTTC. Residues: CASIPGQGGVSETQYF.

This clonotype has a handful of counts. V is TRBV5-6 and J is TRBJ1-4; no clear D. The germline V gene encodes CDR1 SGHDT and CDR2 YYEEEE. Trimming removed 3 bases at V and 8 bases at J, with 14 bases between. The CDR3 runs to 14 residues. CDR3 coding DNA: TGTGCCAGCAGCTCAGATTCCGAGCAGGAAAAACTGTTTTTT. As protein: CASSSDSEQEKLFF.

The CDR3 here is CASSLGTGALTDTQYF. The CDR3, as DNA: TGTGCCAGCAGCCTAGGGACAGGGGCCCTCACAGATACGCAGTATTTT. The gene calls are TRBV7-2 and TRBJ2-3, with TRBD1 matching 10 bases. CDR3 length: 16 residues. V lost 5 bases and J lost 2; bases outside the gene matches: 7. Germline values: CDR1 SGHTA, CDR2 FQGNSA.

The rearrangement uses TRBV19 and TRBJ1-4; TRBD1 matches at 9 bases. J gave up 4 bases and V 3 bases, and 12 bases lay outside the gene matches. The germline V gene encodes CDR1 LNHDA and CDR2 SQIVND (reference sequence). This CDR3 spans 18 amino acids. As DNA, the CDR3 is TGTGCCAGTAGTATTAACAGGGGGCGACGCCTCGATAATGAAAAACTGTTTTTT. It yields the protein CASSINRGRRLDNEKLFF. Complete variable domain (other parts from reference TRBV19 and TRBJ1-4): DGGITQSPKYLFRKEGQNVTLSCEQNLNHDAMYWYRQDPGQGLRLIYYSQIVNDFQKGDIAEGYSVSREKKESFPLTVTSAQKNPTAFYLCASSINRGRRLDNEKLFFGSGTQLSVL.

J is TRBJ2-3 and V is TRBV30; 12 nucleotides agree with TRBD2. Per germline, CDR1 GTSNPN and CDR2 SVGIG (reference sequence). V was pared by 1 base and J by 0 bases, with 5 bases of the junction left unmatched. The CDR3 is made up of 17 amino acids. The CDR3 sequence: CAWSAGLAGHSTDTQYF. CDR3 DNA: TGTGCCTGGAGTGCAGGACTAGCGGGGCATAGCACAGATACGCAGTATTTT. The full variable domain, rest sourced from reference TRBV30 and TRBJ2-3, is SQTIHQWPATLVQPVGSPLSLECTVEGTSNPNLYWYRQAAGRGLQLLFYSVGIGQISSEVPQNLSASRPQDRQFILSSKKLLLSDSGFYLCAWSAGLAGHSTDTQYFGPGTRLTVL.

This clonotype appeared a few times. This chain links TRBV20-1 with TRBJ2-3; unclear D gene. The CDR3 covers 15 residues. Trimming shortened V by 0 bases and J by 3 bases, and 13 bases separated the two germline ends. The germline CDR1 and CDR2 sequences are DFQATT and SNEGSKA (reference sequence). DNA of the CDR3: TGCAGTGCTAGAGATTTAGCTCTCGGGACAGATACGCAGTATTTT. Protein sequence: CSARDLALGTDTQYF.